This TCR beta chain was identified during a study of blood T cell repertoires in COVID-19. The overall study: Sites in the United States, Italy and Spain provided acute and convalescent COVID-19 samples. The analysed material was cDNA or gDNA that came from T cells, B-cell-depleted T cells, or PBMCs.

Original analysis: Researchers report that nucleated cell counts were estimated from reference gene primer amplification. The method was immunoSEQ multiplex PCR; TCRdb's version includes in-frame clones alone and lacks a portion of them. The V and J calls and clone size are taken from that table; D and trimming were inferred from the DNA. The data contain 470,000 or so clones, roughly 85% of them singletons. The TCR was taken from a human donor in a cohort sampled during active COVID-19. The sample was peripheral blood.

The CDR3 sequence: CASRPWGKGGETQYF. CDR3 coding DNA: TGTGCCAGCAGACCATGGGGCAAGGGTGGAGAGACCCAGTACTTC. The J gene is TRBJ2-5, the V gene TRBV5-4, with a weak D call TRBD1 (5 bases). Germline V gene data show CDR1 as SGHNT and CDR2 as YYREEE (reference sequence). The CDR3 length is 15 residues. The V gene lost 5 bases and the J gene lost 4 bases, with 18 bases spanning the gap.